This TCR beta chain is drawn from a study of cytomegalovirus exposure and HLA in healthy donors. The germline CDR1 and CDR2 sequences are KGHSH and LQKENI. The CDR3 runs 15 residues. V was pared by 6 bases and J by 4 bases, with 18 bases between. Vbeta (60) and Jbeta (13) primers were used in the PCR. TCRdb's copy holds only in-frame clones and misses some; the assay was immunoSEQ multiplex PCR. Among some 140,000 clones listed, approximately 80% were seen once. The origin of this receptor is a woman aged 55-69 years in good health and CMV-seronegative. Sequencing was performed on PBMCs. The J gene is TRBJ2-5, the V gene TRBV18; D may be TRBD1 (6 bases). This chain's CDR3 is CASSRARAGAETQYF. The CDR3 nucleotides read TGTGCCAGCTCTCGAGCTCGTGCAGGGGCAGAGACCCAGTACTTC.